This T cell receptor beta chain was documented in a study of graft-versus-host responses after intestinal transplantation. General study findings and limits: Allografts from individuals with graft-donor T cell macrochimerism displayed high graft-versus-host to host-versus-graft clonal ratios. GvH clones turned up in recipient marrow; some had shown up first in ileum or blood.

With regard to this clone: The antigen is unknown.

Sequencing was performed with immunoSEQ multiplex PCR; in TCRdb, only in-frame clones are kept and a portion is missing. The sample has some 31,000 clones, approximately 93% seen once. The CDR3 has 15 amino acids. The ends were cut back, 4 bases at V and 2 bases at J, with 13 bases in the middle. Germline V CDR1 and CDR2: WNHNN, SYGVQD (reference sequence). This specimen was PBMCs, taken roughly 68 days after intestinal transplant. The receptor was isolated from a human patient who received an intestinal transplant, so some T cells may come from the graft donor. This chain uses TRBV10-1 with TRBJ2-3; D might be TRBD2 (5 bases). CDR3 residues: CASSVSGEPTDTQYF. The DNA for the CDR3 is TGCGCCAGCAGTGTCTCCGGGGAGCCCACAGATACGCAGTATTTT.